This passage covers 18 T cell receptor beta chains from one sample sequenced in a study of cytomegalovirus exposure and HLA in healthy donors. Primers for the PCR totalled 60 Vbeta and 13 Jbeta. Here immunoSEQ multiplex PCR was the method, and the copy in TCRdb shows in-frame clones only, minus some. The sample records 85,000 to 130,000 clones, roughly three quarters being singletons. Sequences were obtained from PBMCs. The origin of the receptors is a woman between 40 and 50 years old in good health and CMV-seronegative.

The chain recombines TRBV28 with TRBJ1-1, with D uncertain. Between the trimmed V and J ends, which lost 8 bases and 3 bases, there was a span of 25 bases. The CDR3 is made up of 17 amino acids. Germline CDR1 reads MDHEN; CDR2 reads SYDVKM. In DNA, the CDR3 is TGTGCCAGCCTTTTTGCTTCGTACCCAGAATGGCACACTGAAGCTTTCTTT. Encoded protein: CASLFASYPEWHTEAFF.

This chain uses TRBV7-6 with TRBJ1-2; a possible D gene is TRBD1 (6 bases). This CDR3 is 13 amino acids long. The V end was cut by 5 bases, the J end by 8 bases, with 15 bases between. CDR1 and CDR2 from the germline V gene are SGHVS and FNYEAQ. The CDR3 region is CASSEGGLRGYTF. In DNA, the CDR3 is TGTGCCAGCAGCGAGGGGGGGCTCAGAGGCTACACCTTC.

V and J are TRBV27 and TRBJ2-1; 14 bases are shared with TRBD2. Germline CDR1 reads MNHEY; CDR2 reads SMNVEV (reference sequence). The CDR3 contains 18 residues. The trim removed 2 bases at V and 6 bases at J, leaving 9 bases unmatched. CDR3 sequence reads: CASSLIEVGLAGVNEQFF. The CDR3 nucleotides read TGTGCCAGCAGTTTAATAGAGGTGGGACTAGCGGGAGTCAATGAGCAGTTCTTC.

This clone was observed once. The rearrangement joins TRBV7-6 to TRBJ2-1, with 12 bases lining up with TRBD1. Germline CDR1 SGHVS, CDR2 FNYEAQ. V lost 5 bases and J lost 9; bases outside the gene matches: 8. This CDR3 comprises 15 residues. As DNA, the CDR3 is TGTGCCAGCAGCCGCCGGGACAGGGGGCTGGGTGAGCAGTTCTTC. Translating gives CASSRRDRGLGEQFF.

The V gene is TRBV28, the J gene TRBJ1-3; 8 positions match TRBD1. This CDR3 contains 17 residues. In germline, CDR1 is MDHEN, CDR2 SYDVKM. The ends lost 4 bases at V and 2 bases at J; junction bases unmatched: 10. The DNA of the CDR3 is TGTGCCAGCAGTTCAACAATTACAGGGGGAACTGGAAACACCATATATTTT. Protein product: CASSSTITGGTGNTIYF.

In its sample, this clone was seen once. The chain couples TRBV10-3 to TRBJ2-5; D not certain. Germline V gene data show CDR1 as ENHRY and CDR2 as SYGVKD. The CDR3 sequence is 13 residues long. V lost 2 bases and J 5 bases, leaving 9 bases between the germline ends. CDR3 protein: CAISEPLRETQYF. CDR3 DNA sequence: TGTGCCATCAGTGAGCCCCTCCGGGAGACCCAGTACTTC.

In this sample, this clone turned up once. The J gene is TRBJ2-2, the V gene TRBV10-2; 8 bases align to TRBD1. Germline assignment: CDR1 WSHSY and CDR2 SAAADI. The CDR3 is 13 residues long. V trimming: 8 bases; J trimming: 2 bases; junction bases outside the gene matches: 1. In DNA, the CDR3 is TGCGCCAGCGGGACAGGAAACACCGGGGAGCTGTTTTTT. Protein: CASGTGNTGELFF.

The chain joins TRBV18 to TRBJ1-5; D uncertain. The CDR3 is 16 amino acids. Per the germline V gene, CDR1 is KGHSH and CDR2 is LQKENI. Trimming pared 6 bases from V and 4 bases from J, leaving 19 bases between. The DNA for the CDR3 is TGTGCCAGCTCCCTCTCCGGGTCCAAAGTTAATCAGCCCCAGCATTTT. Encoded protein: CASSLSGSKVNQPQHF.

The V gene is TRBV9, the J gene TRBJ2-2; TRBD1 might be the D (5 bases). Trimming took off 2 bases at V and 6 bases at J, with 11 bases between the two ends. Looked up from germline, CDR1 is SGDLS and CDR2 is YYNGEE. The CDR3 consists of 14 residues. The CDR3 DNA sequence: TGTGCCAGCAGCGTGGTAGGACAATCCGGGGAGCTGTTTTTT. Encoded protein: CASSVVGQSGELFF.

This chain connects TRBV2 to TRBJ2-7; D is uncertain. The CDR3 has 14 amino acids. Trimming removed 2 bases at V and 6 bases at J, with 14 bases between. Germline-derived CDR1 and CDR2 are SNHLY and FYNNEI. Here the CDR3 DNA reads TGTGCCAGCAGTGAAACCGTGGCTCTCCTCGAGCAGTACTTC. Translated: CASSETVALLEQYF.

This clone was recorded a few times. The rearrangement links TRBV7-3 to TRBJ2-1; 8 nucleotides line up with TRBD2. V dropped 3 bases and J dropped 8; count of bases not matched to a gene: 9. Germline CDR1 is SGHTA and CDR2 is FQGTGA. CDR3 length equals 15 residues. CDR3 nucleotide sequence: TGTGCCAGCAGCTTGTCGGGACTAGTTTCCGATGAGCAGTTCTTC. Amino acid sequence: CASSLSGLVSDEQFF.

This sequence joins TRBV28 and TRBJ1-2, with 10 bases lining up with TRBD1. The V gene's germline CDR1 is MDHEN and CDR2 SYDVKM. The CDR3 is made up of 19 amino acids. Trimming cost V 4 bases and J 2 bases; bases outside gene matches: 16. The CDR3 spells CASSSPQPRQGARNYGYTF. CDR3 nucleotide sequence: TGTGCCAGCAGTTCACCGCAACCAAGACAGGGGGCGCGGAACTATGGCTACACCTTC.

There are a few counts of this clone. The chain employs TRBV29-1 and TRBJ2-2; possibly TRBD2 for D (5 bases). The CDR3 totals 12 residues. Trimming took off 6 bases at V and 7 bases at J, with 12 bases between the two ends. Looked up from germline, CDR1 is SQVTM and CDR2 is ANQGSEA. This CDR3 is CSVSRGGGELFF. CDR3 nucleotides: TGCAGCGTGAGTCGGGGTGGCGGGGAGCTGTTTTTT.

The CDR3 DNA reads TGTGCCAGTACCCCAGGGAGGGAGGGGACGGAAAGTACGGGTACGCAGTATTTT. Translating gives CASTPGREGTESTGTQYF. J is TRBJ2-3 and V is TRBV19, with TRBD2 matching 7 bases. The CDR3 has 18 amino acids. J gave up 8 bases and V 7 bases, and 24 bases lay outside the gene matches. Germline V gene lookup returns CDR1 LNHDA and CDR2 SQIVND (reference sequence).

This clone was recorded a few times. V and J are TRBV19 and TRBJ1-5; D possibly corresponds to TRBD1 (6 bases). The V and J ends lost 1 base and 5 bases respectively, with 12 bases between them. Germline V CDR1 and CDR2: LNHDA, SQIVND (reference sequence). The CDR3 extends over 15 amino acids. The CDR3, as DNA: TGTGCCAGTAGTATAGTGGCAGGGGCCCATCAGCCCCAGCATTTT. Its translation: CASSIVAGAHQPQHF. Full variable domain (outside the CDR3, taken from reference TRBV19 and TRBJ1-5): DGGITQSPKYLFRKEGQNVTLSCEQNLNHDAMYWYRQDPGQGLRLIYYSQIVNDFQKGDIAEGYSVSREKKESFPLTVTSAQKNPTAFYLCASSIVAGAHQPQHFGDGTRLSIL.

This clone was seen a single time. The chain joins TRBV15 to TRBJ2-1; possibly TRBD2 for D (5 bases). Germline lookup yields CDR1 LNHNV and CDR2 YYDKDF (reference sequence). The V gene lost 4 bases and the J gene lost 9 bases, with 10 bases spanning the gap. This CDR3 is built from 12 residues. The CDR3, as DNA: TGTGCCACCAGCATACTAGGAGGTGAGCAGTTCTTC. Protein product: CATSILGGEQFF. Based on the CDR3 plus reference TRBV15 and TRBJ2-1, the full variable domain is DAMVIQNPRYQVTQFGKPVTLSCSQTLNHNVMYWYQQKSSQAPKLLFHYYDKDFNNEADTPDNFQSRRPNTSFCFLDIRSPGLGDTAMYLCATSILGGEQFFGPGTRLTVL.

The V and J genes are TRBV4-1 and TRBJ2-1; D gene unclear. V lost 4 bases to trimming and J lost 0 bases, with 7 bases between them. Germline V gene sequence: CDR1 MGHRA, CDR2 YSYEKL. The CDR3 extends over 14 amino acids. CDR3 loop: CASSLALSYNEQFF. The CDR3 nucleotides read TGCGCCAGCAGCCTAGCCCTCTCCTACAATGAGCAGTTCTTC.

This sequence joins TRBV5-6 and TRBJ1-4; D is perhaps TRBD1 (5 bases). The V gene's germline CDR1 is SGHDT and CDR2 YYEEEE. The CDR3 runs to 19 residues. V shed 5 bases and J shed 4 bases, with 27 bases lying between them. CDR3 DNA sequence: TGTGCCAGCAGTATTTCTCGCACGGGACTCCGGAGAGTTAATGAAAAACTGTTTTTT. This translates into CASSISRTGLRRVNEKLFF.